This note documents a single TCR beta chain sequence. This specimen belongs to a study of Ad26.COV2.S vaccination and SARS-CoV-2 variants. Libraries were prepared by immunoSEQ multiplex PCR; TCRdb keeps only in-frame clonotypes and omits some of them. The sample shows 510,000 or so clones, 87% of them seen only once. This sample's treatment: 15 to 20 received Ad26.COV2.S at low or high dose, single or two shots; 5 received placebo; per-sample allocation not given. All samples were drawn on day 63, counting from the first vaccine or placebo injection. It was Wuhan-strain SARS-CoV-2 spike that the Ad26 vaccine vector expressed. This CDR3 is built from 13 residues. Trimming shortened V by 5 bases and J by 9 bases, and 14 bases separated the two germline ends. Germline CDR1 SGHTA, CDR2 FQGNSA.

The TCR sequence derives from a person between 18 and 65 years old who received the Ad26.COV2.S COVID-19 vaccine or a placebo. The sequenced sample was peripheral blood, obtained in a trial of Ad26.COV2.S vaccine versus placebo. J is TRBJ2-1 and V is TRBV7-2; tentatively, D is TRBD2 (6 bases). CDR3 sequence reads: CASSGGMKGEQFF. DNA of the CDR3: TGTGCCAGCAGCGGGGGGATGAAAGGTGAGCAGTTCTTC.